Listed below are T cell receptor beta chains from one sample, sequenced in a study of glioma-infiltrating T cells. TCRdb analysed the multiplex PCR reads with MiXCR anew, one entry per CDR3 protein. The data hold 300,000 to 450,000 distinct CDR3 sequences, with 41% observed a single time. The specimen sequenced was glioma tissue, nonneoplastic brain tissue, or PBMCs (not recorded which). These receptors all come from a human donor with low-grade glioma or glioblastoma, undergoing nonglioma brain surgery, or in good health (not recorded which). The CDR3 runs from the conserved cysteine through the conserved F or W. The D gene is left open where the match is weak. Rows may omit the clone size; those that give it use once, few, many or a size class.

CDR3aa: CSASQGGSHEQYF
CDR3nt: TGCAGTGCTAGCCAGGGAGGATCGCACGAGCAGTACTTC
d_gene: -
abundance: few
v_gene: TRBV20-1
j_gene: TRBJ2-7

CDR3aa: CASSLAGAWPQHF
CDR3nt: TGTGCCAGCAGTTTGGCGGGGGCATGGCCCCAGCATTTT
d_gene: -
abundance: -
v_gene: TRBV28
j_gene: TRBJ1-5

CDR3aa: CAIRRLQPDTGELFF
CDR3nt: TGTGCCATCCGGAGGCTCCAGCCCGACACCGGGGAGCTGTTTTTT
d_gene: -
abundance: -
v_gene: TRBV28
j_gene: TRBJ2-2

CDR3aa: CASSSGGQLFNQPQHF
CDR3nt: TGTGCCAGCAGCTCCGGGGGACAGCTTTTCAATCAGCCCCAGCATTTT
d_gene: TRBD1
abundance: once
v_gene: TRBV5-5
j_gene: TRBJ1-5

CDR3aa: CATSRIGPNTGELSF
CDR3nt: TGTGCCACCAGTCGTATCGGGCCGAACACCGGGGAGCTGTCTTTT
d_gene: -
abundance: once
v_gene: TRBV6-2/TRBV6-3
j_gene: TRBJ2-2

CDR3aa: CASSRVGVNYGYTF
CDR3nt: TGTGCCAGCAGCCGGGTAGGGGTTAACTATGGCTACACCTTC
d_gene: -
abundance: -
v_gene: TRBV7-3
j_gene: TRBJ1-2

CDR3aa: CASSSAPSYEQYF
CDR3nt: TGTGCCAGCAGCTCGGCCCCTTCCTACGAGCAGTACTTC
d_gene: -
abundance: many
v_gene: TRBV7-8
j_gene: TRBJ2-7

CDR3aa: CASLDPGQPYNEQFF
CDR3nt: TGTGCCAGCCTAGATCCCGGACAGCCCTACAATGAGCAGTTCTTC
d_gene: -
abundance: many
v_gene: TRBV25-1
j_gene: TRBJ2-1

CDR3aa: CAISWDAPRIYEQYF
CDR3nt: TGTGCCATCAGCTGGGACGCACCCCGGATCTACGAGCAGTACTTC
d_gene: -
abundance: -
v_gene: TRBV10-3
j_gene: TRBJ2-7

CDR3aa: CASSSPTRSDTQYF
CDR3nt: TGTGCCAGCAGTTCACCAACTCGTTCAGATACGCAGTATTTT
d_gene: -
abundance: many
v_gene: TRBV6-2/TRBV6-3
j_gene: TRBJ2-3

CDR3aa: CASSSLGGYYNEQFF
CDR3nt: TGTGCCAGCAGCTCTCTAGGGGGCTACTACAATGAGCAGTTCTTC
d_gene: TRBD1
abundance: -
v_gene: TRBV7-2
j_gene: TRBJ2-1

CDR3aa: CSAAWTSAFTDTQYF
CDR3nt: TGCAGTGCGGCTTGGACTAGCGCCTTCACAGATACGCAGTATTTT
d_gene: TRBD2
abundance: few
v_gene: TRBV20-1
j_gene: TRBJ2-3

CDR3aa: CASSLGTWTEAFF
CDR3nt: TGTGCCAGCAGCTTAGGGACATGGACTGAAGCTTTCTTT
d_gene: -
abundance: few
v_gene: TRBV7-2
j_gene: TRBJ1-1

CDR3aa: CSAITGRETQYF
CDR3nt: TGCAGTGCGATCACAGGGAGGGAGACCCAGTACTTC
d_gene: -
abundance: few
v_gene: TRBV20-1
j_gene: TRBJ2-5

CDR3aa: CASSASRTTDTQYF
CDR3nt: TGTGCCAGCAGCGCTTCGAGGACAACAGATACGCAGTATTTT
d_gene: -
abundance: -
v_gene: TRBV7-2
j_gene: TRBJ2-3

CDR3aa: CASSPNKYRGGTDTQYF
CDR3nt: TGTGCCAGCAGCCCAAACAAGTACAGGGGGGGGACAGATACGCAGTATTTT
d_gene: -
abundance: few
v_gene: TRBV12-3/TRBV12-4
j_gene: TRBJ2-3

CDR3aa: CASSSGPGYNSPLHF
CDR3nt: TGTGCCAGCAGCTCGGGCCCGGGTTATAATTCACCCCTCCACTTT
d_gene: -
abundance: few
v_gene: TRBV11-2
j_gene: TRBJ1-6

CDR3aa: CDTSDQSGRGTSPYNEQFF
CDR3nt: TGTGACACCAGTGACCAAAGCGGGAGAGGCACTAGCCCGTACAATGAGCAGTTCTTC
d_gene: TRBD2
abundance: once
v_gene: TRBV24-1
j_gene: TRBJ2-1

CDR3aa: CASTPLAGADTQYF
CDR3nt: TGTGCCAGCACCCCACTAGCGGGAGCAGATACGCAGTATTTT
d_gene: TRBD2
abundance: -
v_gene: TRBV27
j_gene: TRBJ2-3

CDR3aa: CTSSENPFRPGELFF
CDR3nt: TGTACCAGCAGTGAAAACCCCTTCCGCCCCGGGGAGCTGTTTTTT
d_gene: -
abundance: -
v_gene: TRBV6-2/TRBV6-3
j_gene: TRBJ2-2

CDR3aa: CASWDPDTDTQYF
CDR3nt: TGTGCCAGCTGGGATCCAGACACAGATACGCAGTATTTT
d_gene: -
abundance: many
v_gene: TRBV6-2/TRBV6-3
j_gene: TRBJ2-3

CDR3aa: CASSPPSGLYNEQFF
CDR3nt: TGTGCCAGCAGCCCTCCTAGCGGCCTCTACAATGAGCAGTTCTTC
d_gene: TRBD2
abundance: few
v_gene: TRBV3-1
j_gene: TRBJ2-1

CDR3aa: CSAFGVMNTEAFF
CDR3nt: TGCAGTGCCTTCGGAGTCATGAACACTGAAGCTTTCTTT
d_gene: -
abundance: many
v_gene: TRBV20-1
j_gene: TRBJ1-1

CDR3aa: CASSLVGGSYNEQFF
CDR3nt: TGTGCCAGCAGCTTAGTGGGAGGGTCCTACAATGAGCAGTTCTTC
d_gene: TRBD2
abundance: many
v_gene: TRBV7-9
j_gene: TRBJ2-1

CDR3aa: CASTSGGPPHEQYF
CDR3nt: TGTGCCAGCACCTCCGGGGGGCCCCCTCACGAGCAGTACTTC
d_gene: -
abundance: few
v_gene: TRBV28
j_gene: TRBJ2-7

CDR3aa: CASRRTTSTDTQYF
CDR3nt: TGTGCCAGTAGGAGGACTACTAGCACAGATACGCAGTATTTT
d_gene: -
abundance: few
v_gene: TRBV19
j_gene: TRBJ2-3

CDR3aa: CATSRRGDEQYF
CDR3nt: TGTGCCACCAGCCGACGAGGGGACGAGCAGTACTTC
d_gene: -
abundance: many
v_gene: TRBV15
j_gene: TRBJ2-7

CDR3aa: CASSSDTWNEQYF
CDR3nt: TGTGCCAGCAGTTCCGATACCTGGAACGAGCAGTACTTC
d_gene: -
abundance: many
v_gene: TRBV27
j_gene: TRBJ2-7

CDR3aa: CASSPAGGRSGETQYF
CDR3nt: TGTGCCAGCAGCCCAGCCGGGGGGAGGTCGGGAGAGACCCAGTACTTC
d_gene: TRBD2
abundance: -
v_gene: TRBV7-2
j_gene: TRBJ2-5

CDR3aa: CASSYPSGRPTYEQYF
CDR3nt: TGTGCCAGCAGTTACCCCTCCGGGAGGCCCACCTACGAGCAGTACTTC
d_gene: TRBD2
abundance: few
v_gene: TRBV6-2/TRBV6-3
j_gene: TRBJ2-7

CDR3aa: CASSRSGGGWTEAFF
CDR3nt: TGTGCCAGCAGTCGATCAGGGGGGGGGTGGACTGAAGCTTTCTTT
d_gene: TRBD1
abundance: few
v_gene: TRBV27
j_gene: TRBJ1-1

CDR3aa: CSASSRQRSGHTF
CDR3nt: TGCAGTGCTAGTTCGCGACAGAGGAGCGGCCACACCTTC
d_gene: -
abundance: -
v_gene: TRBV20-1
j_gene: TRBJ1-2

CDR3aa: CASSFGDSAYEQHF
CDR3nt: TGTGCCAGCAGTTTTGGGGACAGCGCCTACGAGCAGCACTTT
d_gene: TRBD1
abundance: -
v_gene: TRBV7-2
j_gene: TRBJ2-7

CDR3aa: CASRGLALSYEQYF
CDR3nt: TGTGCCAGCAGAGGACTAGCTTTGTCCTACGAGCAGTACTTC
d_gene: TRBD2
abundance: -
v_gene: TRBV6-2/TRBV6-3
j_gene: TRBJ2-7

CDR3aa: CATGGSINEQFF
CDR3nt: TGTGCCACCGGCGGGAGTATCAATGAGCAGTTCTTC
d_gene: TRBD2
abundance: -
v_gene: TRBV15
j_gene: TRBJ2-1

CDR3aa: CAIKGQGLYNEQFF
CDR3nt: TGTGCCATAAAGGGACAGGGGCTCTACAATGAGCAGTTCTTC
d_gene: TRBD1
abundance: -
v_gene: TRBV10-3
j_gene: TRBJ2-1

CDR3aa: CASSYRAPSLGPYGANVLTF
CDR3nt: TGTGCCAGCAGTTATCGTGCTCCGTCACTGGGTCCGTATGGGGCCAACGTCCTGACTTTC
d_gene: -
abundance: -
v_gene: TRBV6-2/TRBV6-3
j_gene: TRBJ2-6

CDR3aa: CASSQEKQGPYNEQFF
CDR3nt: TGCGCCAGCAGCCAAGAAAAACAGGGGCCCTACAATGAGCAGTTCTTC
d_gene: TRBD1
abundance: -
v_gene: TRBV4-3
j_gene: TRBJ2-1

CDR3aa: CASSDYGYTF
CDR3nt: TGTGCCAGCAGTGACTATGGCTACACCTTC
d_gene: -
abundance: few
v_gene: TRBV2
j_gene: TRBJ1-2

CDR3aa: CASSFPSGTGGFDYQETQYF
CDR3nt: TGCGCCAGCAGCTTTCCTTCCGGGACAGGGGGCTTCGATTACCAAGAGACCCAGTACTTC
d_gene: TRBD1
abundance: -
v_gene: TRBV5-1
j_gene: TRBJ2-5

CDR3aa: CASSHLTGQGIGTQYF
CDR3nt: TGTGCCAGCAGCCACCTTACGGGACAGGGTATCGGGACCCAGTACTTC
d_gene: TRBD1
abundance: many
v_gene: TRBV27
j_gene: TRBJ2-5

CDR3aa: CASSDGIPQHF
CDR3nt: TGTGCCAGCAGCGACGGGATTCCCCAGCATTTT
d_gene: -
abundance: few
v_gene: TRBV7-8
j_gene: TRBJ1-5

CDR3aa: CASSYSGATGGELFF
CDR3nt: TGTGCCAGCAGTTACTCAGGGGCTACCGGCGGGGAGCTGTTTTTT
d_gene: -
abundance: -
v_gene: TRBV6-5
j_gene: TRBJ2-2

CDR3aa: CSVEPTGVRYTEAFF
CDR3nt: TGCAGCGTTGAGCCGACAGGGGTAAGGTACACTGAAGCTTTCTTT
d_gene: TRBD1
abundance: -
v_gene: TRBV29-1
j_gene: TRBJ1-1

CDR3aa: CSARGPPDKPQHF
CDR3nt: TGCAGTGCTAGAGGACCTCCGGATAAGCCCCAGCATTTT
d_gene: -
abundance: few
v_gene: TRBV20-1
j_gene: TRBJ1-5

CDR3aa: CASSGQGALNSPLHF
CDR3nt: TGTGCCAGCAGTGGACAGGGGGCTTTGAATTCACCCCTCCACTTT
d_gene: TRBD1
abundance: many
v_gene: TRBV27
j_gene: TRBJ1-6

CDR3aa: CSATLGRGSNTGELFF
CDR3nt: TGCAGTGCTACCTTAGGCAGGGGTTCGAACACCGGGGAGCTGTTTTTT
d_gene: -
abundance: -
v_gene: TRBV20-1
j_gene: TRBJ2-2

CDR3aa: CESSLRKGKAYEAFF
CDR3nt: TGTGAAAGCAGTTTACGCAAAGGGAAGGCATACGAAGCTTTCTTT
d_gene: -
abundance: -
v_gene: TRBV27
j_gene: TRBJ1-1

CDR3aa: CASSLGRRETQYF
CDR3nt: TGTGCCAGCAGTTTAGGCAGACGAGAGACCCAGTACTTC
d_gene: -
abundance: few
v_gene: TRBV12-3/TRBV12-4
j_gene: TRBJ2-5

CDR3aa: CSAREGTAYNEQFF
CDR3nt: TGCAGTGCTAGAGAGGGGACTGCCTACAATGAGCAGTTCTTC
d_gene: -
abundance: many
v_gene: TRBV20-1
j_gene: TRBJ2-1

CDR3aa: CSAAGQGGTEAFF
CDR3nt: TGCAGTGCAGCGGGACAGGGGGGCACTGAAGCTTTCTTT
d_gene: TRBD1
abundance: few
v_gene: TRBV20-1
j_gene: TRBJ1-1

CDR3aa: CATSRVVDRAHEQYF
CDR3nt: TGTGCCACCAGCAGAGTAGTGGACAGGGCGCACGAGCAGTACTTC
d_gene: TRBD1
abundance: once
v_gene: TRBV15
j_gene: TRBJ2-7

CDR3aa: CASSPHPQGSEKLFF
CDR3nt: TGTGCCAGCAGCCCACATCCCCAGGGGTCTGAAAAACTGTTTTTT
d_gene: -
abundance: -
v_gene: TRBV4-2
j_gene: TRBJ1-4

CDR3aa: CRTRLAGSNEQFF
CDR3nt: TGCAGAACTAGACTAGCGGGATCCAATGAGCAGTTCTTC
d_gene: TRBD2
abundance: many
v_gene: TRBV20-1
j_gene: TRBJ2-1

CDR3aa: CASSSDDLGTDTQYF
CDR3nt: TGTGCCAGCAGCTCCGACGACCTGGGCACAGATACGCAGTATTTT
d_gene: -
abundance: -
v_gene: TRBV12-3/TRBV12-4
j_gene: TRBJ2-3

CDR3aa: CSAEGPGLAGVVVPDEQYF
CDR3nt: TGCAGTGCCGAGGGTCCGGGACTAGCGGGAGTCGTCGTTCCCGACGAGCAGTACTTC
d_gene: TRBD2
abundance: few
v_gene: TRBV20-1
j_gene: TRBJ2-7

CDR3aa: CASSRPKAGVYNEQFF
CDR3nt: TGCGCCAGCAGCCGCCCCAAAGCGGGAGTCTACAATGAGCAGTTCTTC
d_gene: TRBD2
abundance: once
v_gene: TRBV4-1
j_gene: TRBJ2-1